The 14 T cell receptor beta chains in this list originate from one sample, sequenced in a study of cytomegalovirus exposure and HLA in healthy donors (dated 2017 in TCRdb). Preparation of the library involved the immunoSEQ multiplex PCR assay. For the multiplex PCR, a mixture combining 60 forward primers for TCR Vbeta segments and 13 reverse primers for TCR Jbeta segments was used. TCRdb stores this immuneACCESS table with in-frame sequences only. Part of the clones is absent; in the studies checked, under half of the shortfall reflects unresolved V genes, and no reason is known for the rest. Within this sample are 95,000 to 150,000 clones, with less than 85% of them counted one time only. The ten biggest clones cover approximately 1.2% of the sample. The specimen was PBMCs. The receptors were sampled from a female donor in good health and CMV-seronegative.

The chain combines TRBV6-1 with TRBJ1-1; maybe TRBD1 (5 bases). The length of the CDR3 is 15 residues. CDR1 is MNHNS and CDR2 is SASEGT in the germline V gene. V dropped 5 bases and J dropped 9 bases, with 22 bases sitting between them. The DNA for the CDR3 is TGTGCCAGCAGTCGTGGCGGGACCGCAACACGTCAAGCTTTCTTT. Translating it yields CASSRGGTATRQAFF.

This sequence joins TRBV27 and TRBJ1-3, with 7 bases aligning to TRBD1. This CDR3 has 16 residues. Germline V lookup: CDR1 MNHEY, CDR2 SMNVEV (reference sequence). After removal of 4 bases from V and 0 bases from J, the junction contained 6 bases not matched to a gene. CDR3 sequence: CASSSRQGDSGNTIYF. The CDR3 nucleotides read TGTGCCAGCAGTTCGCGACAGGGCGACTCTGGAAACACCATATATTTT.

This chain links TRBV2 with TRBJ2-3; maybe TRBD1 (5 bases). Trimming cost V 3 bases and J 2 bases, with 9 bases left between them. CDR3 size: 14 residues. Germline V lookup: CDR1 SNHLY, CDR2 FYNNEI. The CDR3 coding sequence is TGTGCCAGCAGTGACCCAGGGAACACAGATACGCAGTATTTT. Translating it yields CASSDPGNTDTQYF.

The chain carries TRBV9 and TRBJ2-7; TRBD2 agrees at 7 bases. V trimming: 4 bases; J trimming: 0 bases; junction bases outside the gene matches: 7. Germline V gene sequence: CDR1 SGDLS, CDR2 YYNGEE. CDR3 length equals 15 residues. In DNA, the CDR3 is TGTGCCAGCAGCCTCTCTGGCGGGAGCTCCTACGAGCAGTACTTC. Translation gives CASSLSGGSSYEQYF.

The chain carries TRBV5-4 and TRBJ2-7, with 7 bases aligning to TRBD2. The CDR3 is 13 amino acids. Germline V gives CDR1 SGHNT, CDR2 YYREEE (reference sequence). V lost 2 bases, J lost 6 bases, and 5 bases stayed unmatched. The CDR3 loop is CASSFQRDSEQYF. CDR3 bases: TGTGCCAGCAGCTTCCAGCGGGATAGCGAGCAGTACTTC.

The chain combines TRBV5-6 with TRBJ1-2; D is perhaps TRBD1 (5 bases). The V and J ends lost 3 bases and 6 bases respectively, with 9 bases between them. The CDR3 loop spans 12 amino acids. CDR1 SGHDT and CDR2 YYEEEE come from the germline V gene. The CDR3 spells CASSSNRHGYTF. In nucleotides, the CDR3 is TGTGCCAGCAGCTCTAACAGGCATGGCTACACCTTC.

The chain uses TRBV5-1 and TRBJ2-3; 10 bases fit TRBD1. Germline V CDR1 and CDR2: SGHRS, YFSETQ. The CDR3 runs to 15 residues. Germline trimming cut 4 bases from V and 4 bases from J; bases unmatched to any gene: 6. Here the CDR3 reads CASSAGTGDSDTQYF. The CDR3 nucleotides read TGCGCCAGCAGCGCGGGGACAGGGGATTCAGATACGCAGTATTTT.

The chain carries TRBV25-1 and TRBJ2-5, with D tentatively TRBD1 (7 bases). V dropped 2 bases and J dropped 0 bases, with 13 bases sitting between them. Germline CDR1 MGHDK, CDR2 SYGVNS. The CDR3 contains 16 residues. In DNA, the CDR3 is TGTGCCAGCAGTGAAGGAGGGGGCCCATACCAAGAGACCCAGTACTTC. Translated, it gives CASSEGGGPYQETQYF.

The chain employs TRBV27 and TRBJ2-3; unclear D gene. V lost 6 bases and J lost 8, with 9 bases in between. The CDR3 extends over 11 amino acids. Germline CDR1 is MNHEY and CDR2 is SMNVEV (reference sequence). The DNA for the CDR3 is TGTGCCAGCAGCCTAGGCCTTACGCAGTATTTT. Translating it yields CASSLGLTQYF.

The rearrangement uses TRBV5-6 and TRBJ1-3, with D possibly being TRBD1 (6 bases). There are 15 residues in the CDR3. Trimming pared 1 base from V and 7 bases from J, leaving 15 bases between. Germline CDR1 and CDR2: SGHDT and YYEEEE. CDR3 sequence: CASSLFSGQGNTIYF. CDR3 in DNA: TGTGCCAGCAGCTTGTTTTCTGGGCAGGGGAACACCATATATTTT.

This clone was found a few times. The chain recombines TRBV6-5 with TRBJ1-3, with 7 bases that match TRBD1. V was pared by 4 bases and J by 4 bases, with 1 base of the junction left unmatched. This CDR3 comprises 13 residues. CDR1 and CDR2 (germline): MNHEY, SVGAGI. The CDR3 nucleotides are TGTGCCAGCAGTTTGACAGGGGGAAACACCATATATTTT. Its protein product is CASSLTGGNTIYF.

There are a few counts of this clone. V gene TRBV7-9 combines with J gene TRBJ1-2, with D unclear. CDR3 length equals 14 residues. With 2 bases removed from V and 2 bases from J, the gap between germline ends came to 9 bases. Germline-derived CDR1 and CDR2 are SEHNR and FQNEAQ (reference sequence). The CDR3 nucleotides read TGTGCCAGCAGCTTATCGGCGGCAAACTATGGCTACACCTTC. Translated, it gives CASSLSAANYGYTF. Variable domain in full (rest from reference TRBV7-9 and TRBJ1-2): DTGVSQNPRHKITKRGQNVTFRCDPISEHNRLYWYRQTLGQGPEFLTYFQNEAQLEKSRLLSDRFSAERPKGSFSTLEIQRTEQGDSAMYLCASSLSAANYGYTFGSGTRLTVV.

The rearrangement joins TRBV10-1 to TRBJ2-1, with unresolved D. V lost 6 bases, J lost 0 bases, and 15 bases lay in between. CDR1 is WNHNN, CDR2 SYGVQD, per germline (reference sequence). There are 16 residues in the CDR3. The CDR3: CASRKETASSYNEQFF. CDR3 sequence (DNA): TGCGCCAGCAGGAAAGAGACTGCGAGCTCCTACAATGAGCAGTTCTTC.

The chain joins TRBV9 to TRBJ2-1; 9 bases match TRBD2. This CDR3 has 17 amino acids. Looked up from germline, CDR1 is SGDLS and CDR2 is YYNGEE. V trimming: 0 bases; J trimming: 7 bases; junction bases outside the gene matches: 11. The CDR3 protein is CASSVGRGRGGWNEQFF. DNA of the CDR3: TGTGCCAGCAGCGTAGGCAGAGGGCGGGGGGGCTGGAATGAGCAGTTCTTC. Full variable domain (outside the CDR3, taken from reference TRBV9 and TRBJ2-1): DSGVTQTPKHLITATGQRVTLRCSPRSGDLSVYWYQQSLDQGLQFLIQYYNGEERAKGNILERFSAQQFPDLHSELNLSSLELGDSALYFCASSVGRGRGGWNEQFFGPGTRLTVL.